This T cell receptor beta chain was retrieved from a study of blood T cells in healthy people across ages. Overall study context: Using template switching, researchers captured about one barcoded beta molecule for each two T cells.

Primed by a sample-barcoded 5' primer and a J-beta primer mix, a second PCR proceeded for roughly 6 to 12 cycles. TCRdb re-derived calls from the 5' RACE reads in MiXCR, one entry per CDR3 protein. The table includes more than 500,000 distinct CDR3 sequences, about a quarter detected once. Comment on this clonotype: The antigen is not known.

Trimming removed 0 bases from V and 5 bases from J, with 10 bases in between. Germline CDR1 reads SGHAT; CDR2 reads FQNNGV. CDR3 size: 14 residues. Study results and caveats: Naive T cell percentage by flow cytometry tracked strongly with beta diversity.

This sample also appeared in a second study, on T cells of mothers and their children.

Material: blood. The chain is built from TRBV11-2 and TRBJ1-1, with D tentatively TRBD1 (5 bases). The source is a boy between 2 and 10 years old in good health. The CDR3 DNA reads TGTGCCAGCAGCTTAGATCGATGGGGGACTGAAGCTTTCTTT. Translated, it gives CASSLDRWGTEAFF.